The 21 T cell receptor beta chains presented below share a single source sample, sequenced in a study of shared clonotypes between healthy human individuals. Produced via immunoSEQ multiplex PCR; TCRdb's table is partial and in-frame only. Here the sample spans more than 2 million clones, roughly 95% being singletons. Naive CD8 cells were CD45RO-negative, positively selected for CCR7, excluding terminally differentiated effector memory CD45RA+ cells. The sequencing input was naive CD8+ T cells sorted from blood. These receptors all come from a young man in good health.

Notes on this clone: At the DNA level, this CDR3 is encoded by other sequences in the same sample as well. V usage is TRBV27 and J usage is TRBJ2-1; possible D gene TRBD1, 6 bases. The CDR3 is made up of 13 amino acids. V gave up 6 bases and J gave up 6 bases, with 12 bases separating them. The germline V gene encodes CDR1 MNHEY and CDR2 SMNVEV (reference sequence). CDR3 nucleotide sequence: TGTGCCAGCAGCCTGGGACAATTCAATGAGCAGTTCTTC. It is translated as CASSLGQFNEQFF.

With respect to this clone: Its ends do not fully match the called genes, so a read error is possible. The V gene is TRBV7-9, the J gene TRBJ1-1; no reliable D call. The CDR3 covers 15 residues. Germline V gene sequence: CDR1 SEHNR, CDR2 FQNEAQ (reference sequence). The CDR3 reads CASSLMADLKTEAFF. CDR3 bases: TGTGCCAGCAGCTTAATGGCCGACCTGAAGACTGAAGCTTTCTTT.

The rearrangement links TRBV4-3 to TRBJ2-2; D ambiguous. Trimming shortened V by 0 bases and J by 6 bases, and 8 bases separated the two germline ends. The CDR3 covers 14 residues. Germline V CDR1 and CDR2: LGHNA, YSLEER. In DNA, the CDR3 is TGCGCCAGCAGCCAAGATGGGCAGTCCGGGGAGCTGTTTTTT. Translated, it gives CASSQDGQSGELFF.

The chain is built from TRBV6-1 and TRBJ2-1; D tentatively reads TRBD1 or TRBD2 (5 bases each). The length of the CDR3 is 15 residues. The V gene lost 2 bases and the J gene lost 0 bases, with 8 bases spanning the gap. The V gene's germline CDR1 is MNHNS and CDR2 SASEGT. This CDR3 reads CASSERDRSYNEQFF. The CDR3 nucleotides read TGTGCCAGCAGTGAACGGGACCGCTCCTACAATGAGCAGTTCTTC.

This chain joins TRBV5-5 and TRBJ2-4, with a tentative D call TRBD1 (6 bases). V gave up 4 bases and J gave up 0 bases, with 14 bases separating them. CDR1 is SGHKS, CDR2 YYEKEE, per germline (reference sequence). The CDR3 totals 16 residues. The CDR3 region is CASSDWTEQAKNIQYF. Written as DNA, the CDR3 is TGTGCCAGCAGCGACTGGACAGAACAAGCCAAAAACATTCAGTACTTC.

This chain joins TRBV6-6 and TRBJ1-4; 7 bases are shared with TRBD1. The V and J ends lost 4 bases and 5 bases, in that order; junction bases with no gene match: 7. The CDR3 is 15 residues long. Germline loops: CDR1 MNHNY, CDR2 SVGAGI (reference sequence). CDR3 bases: TGTGCCAGCAGTTCACAGGGGAATAAGAATGAAAAACTGTTTTTT. Its translation is CASSSQGNKNEKLFF.

A remark on this clone: Other DNA sequences in this sample translate to the same CDR3. The rearrangement uses TRBV6-5 and TRBJ2-3, with a tentative D call TRBD1 (5 bases). Germline loops: CDR1 MNHEY, CDR2 SVGAGI. The CDR3 spans 13 residues. V gave up 0 bases and J gave up 4 bases, with 5 bases separating them. This CDR3 is CASSYSTADTQYF. The CDR3 DNA reads as TGTGCCAGCAGTTACTCGACAGCAGATACGCAGTATTTT.

The V gene is TRBV9, the J gene TRBJ1-5; 8 bases are shared with TRBD1. CDR1 is SGDLS, CDR2 YYNGEE, per germline. V gave up 0 bases and J gave up 3 bases; unmatched junction bases: 2. CDR3 size: 15 residues. The CDR3 loop is CASSVGTGLNQPQHF. The CDR3 nucleotides read TGTGCCAGCAGCGTAGGGACAGGGCTCAATCAGCCCCAGCATTTT.

The gene calls are TRBV30 and TRBJ2-7, with TRBD2 matching over 8 bases. CDR3 length: 14 residues. V lost 3 bases, J lost 6 bases, and 10 bases stayed unmatched. Germline V gives CDR1 GTSNPN, CDR2 SVGIG (reference sequence). This CDR3 is CAWSELAGTREQYF. Written as DNA, the CDR3 is TGTGCCTGGAGCGAGTTAGCGGGGACGCGCGAGCAGTACTTC. Full variable domain (missing parts from reference TRBV30 and TRBJ2-7): SQTIHQWPATLVQPVGSPLSLECTVEGTSNPNLYWYRQAAGRGLQLLFYSVGIGQISSEVPQNLSASRPQDRQFILSSKKLLLSDSGFYLCAWSELAGTREQYFGPGTRLTVT.

The chain has TRBV7-2 and TRBJ2-7; 7 bases are a match to TRBD1. Germline assignment: CDR1 SGHTA and CDR2 FQGNSA. V shed 5 bases, J shed 0 bases, and the junction held 4 bases outside the gene matches. The CDR3 has 14 residues. CDR3 amino acids: CASSLWDSSYEQYF. The CDR3 DNA is TGTGCCAGCAGCCTTTGGGACAGCTCCTACGAGCAGTACTTC.

The rearrangement links TRBV18 to TRBJ2-3; 7 positions match TRBD2. Germline V gene data show CDR1 as KGHSH and CDR2 as LQKENI. The CDR3 has 14 residues. Trimming at V came to 3 bases and at J to 3 bases, leaving 3 bases not matched to a gene. The CDR3 sequence: CASSPGRETDTQYF. In DNA, the CDR3 is TGTGCCAGCTCACCGGGGCGGGAGACAGATACGCAGTATTTT.

This sequence joins TRBV6-4 and TRBJ1-2, with 8 bases aligning to TRBD1. In germline, CDR1 is MRHNA, CDR2 SNTAGT. J was trimmed by 4 bases and V by 6 bases; bases with no gene match: 4. The CDR3 totals 13 residues. The CDR3 DNA reads TGTGCCAGCAGGGGACAGGATGGCTATGGCTACACCTTC. Encoded protein: CASRGQDGYGYTF.

This clone was detected a few times. The same CDR3 arises from other DNA sequences in this sample as well. The rearrangement uses TRBV9 and TRBJ2-3; D unclear. The length of the CDR3 is 13 residues. V gave up 0 bases and J gave up 2 bases, with 4 bases separating them. Germline loops: CDR1 SGDLS, CDR2 YYNGEE. CDR3 amino acids: CASSVGITDTQYF. As DNA, the CDR3 is TGTGCCAGCAGCGTAGGGATCACAGATACGCAGTATTTT.

The chain carries TRBV19 and TRBJ2-1; possibly TRBD2 for D (6 bases). The CDR3 has 15 residues. V was clipped by 5 bases and J by 8 bases, with 19 bases between them. CDR1 and CDR2 from the germline V gene are LNHDA and SQIVND (reference sequence). The CDR3 protein is CASSARDGKGDEQFF. The CDR3, as DNA: TGTGCCAGTAGTGCGCGGGACGGGAAAGGGGATGAGCAGTTCTTC.

This clone appeared a single time. The chain couples TRBV11-2 to TRBJ2-3; 8 bases fit TRBD1. V was clipped by 5 bases and J by 2 bases; unmatched bases: 6. This CDR3 region has 15 residues. Germline lookup yields CDR1 SGHAT and CDR2 FQNNGV. As DNA, the CDR3 is TGTGCCAGCAGCCCCGGGACAGGCAACACAGATACGCAGTATTTT. It yields the protein CASSPGTGNTDTQYF.

The chain is built from TRBV15 and TRBJ1-5, with D unresolved. CDR1 is LNHNV and CDR2 is YYDKDF in the germline V gene (reference sequence). Between the trimmed V and J ends, which lost 5 bases and 16 bases, there was a span of 18 bases. This CDR3 spans 12 amino acids. The CDR3 DNA reads as TGTGCCACCAGCCAGGAGGATAGGAAGCCCCATTTT. As protein: CATSQEDRKPHF.

This chain links TRBV11-3 with TRBJ2-3; 15 bases match TRBD2. Germline loops: CDR1 SGHNT, CDR2 YENEEA. The CDR3 is 16 residues long. V lost 5 bases and J lost 4; bases outside the gene matches: 4. The CDR3 sequence: CASSPGTSGRSDTQYF. The CDR3, as DNA: TGTGCCAGCAGCCCAGGGACTAGCGGGAGGTCAGATACGCAGTATTTT.

With regard to this clone: This same CDR3 is encoded by further DNA sequences in the sample. V gene TRBV5-1 combines with J gene TRBJ2-1, with D perhaps given as TRBD1 or TRBD2 (6 bases each). The V end lost 2 bases, the J end lost 7 bases, and 13 bases lay between the germline ends. CDR1 is SGHRS and CDR2 is YFSETQ in the germline V gene. The CDR3 sequence is 14 residues long. The CDR3 region has the DNA TGCGCCAGCAGCTTAGAGGGGGGCCTGAATGAGCAGTTCTTC. It is translated as CASSLEGGLNEQFF.

The rearrangement links TRBV4-1 to TRBJ2-7; a weak D match, TRBD2 (6 bases). Germline lookup yields CDR1 MGHRA and CDR2 YSYEKL. This CDR3 is built from 13 residues. Trimming removed 4 bases at V and 6 bases at J, with 13 bases between. The CDR3 DNA sequence: TGCGCCAGCAGCCCGGGGGACGAGGTCGAGCAGTACTTC. It specifies CASSPGDEVEQYF.

J is TRBJ2-7 and V is TRBV29-1, with D perhaps being TRBD1 or TRBD2 (5 bases each). Trimming stripped 3 bases from V and 2 bases from J, with 11 bases between. The CDR3 has 13 residues. Germline V gene lookup returns CDR1 SQVTM and CDR2 ANQGSEA. CDR3 in amino acids: CSVETGATYEQYF. In DNA, the CDR3 is TGCAGCGTTGAGACCGGGGCGACCTACGAGCAGTACTTC.

The rearrangement joins TRBV5-6 to TRBJ1-1; 11 nucleotides line up with TRBD1. CDR1 is SGHDT, CDR2 YYEEEE, per germline. This CDR3 contains 16 residues. The V segment lost 5 bases and the J segment 3 bases; nucleotides outside the gene matches: 9. This chain's CDR3 is CASSRGTGGVHTEAFF. DNA of the CDR3: TGTGCCAGCAGTAGAGGGACAGGGGGTGTGCACACTGAAGCTTTCTTT. Variable domain in full (rest from reference TRBV5-6 and TRBJ1-1): DAGVTQSPTHLIKTRGQQVTLRCSPKSGHDTVSWYQQALGQGPQFIFQYYEEEERQRGNFPDRFSGHQFPNYSSELNVNALLLGDSALYLCASSRGTGGVHTEAFFGQGTRLTVV.